The present entry profiles one T cell receptor beta chain with its context. As yet, its antigen is unknown. The data were taken from a study of blood T cells in healthy people across ages. Whole-study context: Roughly one uniquely barcoded beta molecule per two T cells was captured.

The second PCR ran roughly 7 to 12 cycles with a sample-barcoded 5' primer and J-beta primers. A template-switch adaptor with 12 random nucleotides tagged each cDNA molecule. A single record per CDR3 protein comes from TCRdb applying MiXCR to the 5' RACE reads. This table has roughly 700,000 distinct CDR3 sequences, about 34% appearing once. Notes on the study in general: Per million T cells, TCR beta diversity dropped about linearly as age rose.

Healthy Russian Caucasian donors spanned ages roughly 6 to 100 years. This CDR3 contains 13 residues. V lost 2 bases and J lost 3, with 4 bases in between. The V gene's germline CDR1 is SGHTA and CDR2 FQGTGA. The sample comprised blood. The receptor was isolated from a woman older than 75 in good health. The chain links TRBV7-3 to TRBJ1-4; D gene unclear. Here the CDR3 reads CASSLQPNEKLFF. CDR3 coding DNA: TGTGCCAGCAGCTTACAACCTAATGAAAAACTGTTTTTT.